This T cell receptor beta chain was captured by sequencing in a study of shared clonotypes between healthy human individuals. Produced via immunoSEQ multiplex PCR; TCRdb's table is partial and in-frame only. Of millions of clones listed, 90% to 95% are singletons. The CDR3 consists of 12 residues. Germline V gives CDR1 MNHEY, CDR2 SVGAGI. Naive CD45RA+ and memory CD45RA-negative subsets were split from CD4+ cells. This TCR was recovered from a man aged 18 to 29 in good health. What was sequenced was naive CD4+ T cells sorted from blood. Subset given: CD45RA+ positively selected. This rearrangement joins TRBV6-5 to TRBJ1-6, with D unclear. This CDR3 is CAVTGFNSPLHF. CDR3 sequence (DNA): TGTGCGGTAACGGGTTTTAATTCACCCCTCCACTTT.